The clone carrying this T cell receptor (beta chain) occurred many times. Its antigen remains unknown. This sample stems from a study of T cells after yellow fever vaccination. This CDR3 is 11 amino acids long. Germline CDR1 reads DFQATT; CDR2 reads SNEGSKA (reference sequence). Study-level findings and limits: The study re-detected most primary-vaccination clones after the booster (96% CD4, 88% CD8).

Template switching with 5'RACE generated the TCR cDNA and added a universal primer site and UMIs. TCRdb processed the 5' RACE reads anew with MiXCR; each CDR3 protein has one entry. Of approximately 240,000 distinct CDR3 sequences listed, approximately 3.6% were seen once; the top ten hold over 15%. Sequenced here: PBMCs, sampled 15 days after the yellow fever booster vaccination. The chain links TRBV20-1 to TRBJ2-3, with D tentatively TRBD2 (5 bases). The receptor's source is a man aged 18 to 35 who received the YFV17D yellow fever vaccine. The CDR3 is CRGASTDTQYF. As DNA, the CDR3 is TGCAGGGGAGCAAGCACAGATACGCAGTATTTT.